The rows below give T cell receptor beta chains drawn from one sample of a study of shared clonotypes between healthy human individuals. Sequenced by immunoSEQ multiplex PCR; TCRdb stores in-frame clones only, minus some. The sample lists nearly 2 million clones; roughly 94% were seen once. The specimen was naive CD8+ T cells sorted from blood. Receptors were obtained from a man between 18 and 35 years old in good health. Each CDR3 is given with its conserved first and last residue. A D gene is named only where the DNA matches it firmly. Part of the rows lack a size; the others show once, few, many or a class for expanded clones.

D,J,size,V,DNA,CDR3
-,TRBJ2-5,-,TRBV9,TGTGCCAGCAGCAACGAACGGACTGGGGAGACCCAGTACTTC,CASSNERTGETQYF
-,TRBJ1-4,-,TRBV21-1,TGTGCCAGCAGCACAAATTCGAGGGATGCTAATGAAAAACTGTTTTTT,CASSTNSRDANEKLFF
TRBD2,TRBJ2-1,once,TRBV5-6,TGTGCCAGCAGCCTCCCGTTTAGCGGGCTTAGCGGTGAGCAGTTCTTC,CASSLPFSGLSGEQFF
-,TRBJ2-3,-,TRBV27,TGTGCCAGCAGTCCCATTGGACTAACCATCACAGATACGCAGTATTTT,CASSPIGLTITDTQYF
-,TRBJ2-7,-,TRBV11-2,TGTGCCAGCAGCTTAGATAGCACCTACGAGCAGTACTTC,CASSLDSTYEQYF
TRBD2,TRBJ2-7,-,TRBV7-9,TGTGCCAGCAGAGCGGGAGGATACGAGCAGTACTTC,CASRAGGYEQYF
-,TRBJ2-5,-,TRBV6-5,TGTGCCAGCAGTCAGGTTTTCAGGCTAGATGAGACCCAGTACTTC,CASSQVFRLDETQYF
-,TRBJ2-7,-,TRBV5-1,TGCGCCAGCAGCTTAACGGGGGGCCCCTACGAGCAGTACTTC,CASSLTGGPYEQYF
-,TRBJ2-3,-,TRBV29-1,TGCAGCGTTGAAGGTCTAGGGAGGTATATAGATACGCAGTATTTT,CSVEGLGRYIDTQYF
-,TRBJ2-5,-,TRBV27,TGTGCCAGCAGTTTGCTCGGGTACCAAGAGACCCAGTACTTC,CASSLLGYQETQYF
-,TRBJ1-5,-,TRBV7-2,TGTGCCAGCAGCTTATACGATCAGCCCCAGCATTTT,CASSLYDQPQHF
TRBD1,TRBJ2-1,-,TRBV5-1,TGCGCCAGCAGCTTCCGGACAGGCTCCTACAATGAGCAGTTCTTC,CASSFRTGSYNEQFF
TRBD2,TRBJ2-1,-,TRBV4-1,TGCGCCAGCAGCCCCGAGAGCGGGGGCTATGAGCAGTTCTTC,CASSPESGGYEQFF
TRBD1,TRBJ1-1,once,TRBV10-3,TGTGCCATCAGTGTTACAGGGGGGGTTTTCTTT,CAISVTGGVFF
TRBD1,TRBJ1-4,-,TRBV7-9,TGTGCCAGCAGCTTAGCCATACAGGGGGCTAATGAAAAACTGTTTTTT,CASSLAIQGANEKLFF
-,TRBJ2-7,-,TRBV5-6,TGTGCCAGCAGCTTGGGGGGCTACGAGCAGTACTTC,CASSLGGYEQYF
-,TRBJ2-7,-,TRBV21-1,TGTGCCAGCTCTAAGGAAATAGCGGGGCCATACGTATCCTACGAGCAGTACTTC,CASSKEIAGPYVSYEQYF
-,TRBJ2-3,-,TRBV11-2,TGTGCCAGCGCGTGGACAGATACGCAGTATTTT,CASAWTDTQYF
-,TRBJ1-1,-,TRBV11-2,TGTGCCAGCAGCGAAGGGTTGGGGAACACTGAAGCTTTCTTT,CASSEGLGNTEAFF
-,TRBJ1-1,-,TRBV4-2,TGTGCCAGCAGAGACGGACATAATGAAGCTTTCTTT,CASRDGHNEAFF
-,TRBJ2-3,-,TRBV6-5,TGTGCCAGCAGCCCGCAGGGACCCAGCACAGATACGCAGTATTTT,CASSPQGPSTDTQYF
TRBD2,TRBJ2-5,-,TRBV6-5,TGTGCCAGCAGTTACGGACTAGCGGGGTTGGAGACCCAGTACTTC,CASSYGLAGLETQYF
TRBD1,TRBJ2-7,-,TRBV4-1,TGCGCCAGCAGCTACCGGGACAGCCCCTACGAGCAGTACTTC,CASSYRDSPYEQYF
TRBD2,TRBJ2-1,-,TRBV9,TGTGCCAGCAGCGTAGAGGGCGGGGGGCTTGACGATGAGCAGTTCTTC,CASSVEGGGLDDEQFF
-,TRBJ2-7,-,TRBV6-6,TGTGCCAGCAGTTACGCCGGACAGAGCTACGAGCAGTACTTC,CASSYAGQSYEQYF
-,TRBJ1-1,-,TRBV15,TGTGCCACCAGCAGAGTATACGACACTGAAGCTTTCTTT,CATSRVYDTEAFF
TRBD1,TRBJ1-1,-,TRBV6-1,TGTGCCAGCACCCGAGGGACAGAAAACACTGAAGCTTTCTTT,CASTRGTENTEAFF
TRBD2,TRBJ2-7,-,TRBV4-3,TGCGCCAGCAGCCAAGACGCGTGGCGGGAGTACTACGAGCAGTACTTC,CASSQDAWREYYEQYF
-,TRBJ2-5,once,TRBV13,TGTGCCAGCAGCTTAGAAGGGCAAGAGACCCAGTACTTC,CASSLEGQETQYF